This TCR beta chain emerged from a study of blood T cell repertoires in COVID-19. Study context: Acute and convalescent COVID-19 specimens originated in the United States, Italy and Spain. From T cells, B-cell-depleted T cells, or PBMCs came the material, which was cDNA or gDNA.

Original methodology: Amplification of reference gene primers provided the estimated nucleated cell counts. The assay was immunoSEQ multiplex PCR, and TCRdb's table has in-frame clones only and misses some. Clone size and V and J calls were adopted from that table, with D and trimming inferred from the DNA. The sample shows 150,000 to 170,000 clones, 76% of them seen only once. The CDR3 consists of 16 residues. J lost 1 base, V lost 5 bases, and 7 bases had no gene match. Per the germline V gene, CDR1 is SGHVS and CDR2 is FQNEAQ. The chain employs TRBV7-8 and TRBJ2-7; TRBD2 aligns across 11 bases. The sequenced sample was peripheral blood. The receptor was isolated from a woman older than 75 with acute or convalescent COVID-19. CDR3 sequence: CASSPTSGRTSYEQYF. In nucleotides, the CDR3 is TGTGCCAGCAGCCCAACTAGCGGGAGAACATCCTACGAGCAGTACTTC. The full variable domain, its missing parts supplied by reference TRBV7-8 and TRBJ2-7, is GAGVSQSPRYKVAKRGQDVALRCDPISGHVSLFWYQQALGQGPEFLTYFQNEAQLDKSGLPSDRFFAERPEGSVSTLKIQRTQQEDSAVYLCASSPTSGRTSYEQYFGPGTRLTVT.